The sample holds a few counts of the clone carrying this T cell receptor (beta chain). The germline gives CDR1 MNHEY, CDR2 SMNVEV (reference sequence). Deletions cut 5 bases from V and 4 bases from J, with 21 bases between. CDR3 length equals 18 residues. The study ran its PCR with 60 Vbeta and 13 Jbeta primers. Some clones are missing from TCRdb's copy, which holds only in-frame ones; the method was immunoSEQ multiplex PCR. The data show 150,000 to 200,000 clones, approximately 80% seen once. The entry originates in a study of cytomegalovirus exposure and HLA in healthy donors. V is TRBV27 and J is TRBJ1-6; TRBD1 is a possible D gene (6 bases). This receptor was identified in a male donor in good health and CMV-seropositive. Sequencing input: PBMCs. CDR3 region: CASSKDTGFLSYNSPLHF. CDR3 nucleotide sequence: TGTGCCAGCAGTAAAGACACAGGGTTTCTGTCATATAATTCACCCCTCCACTTT.